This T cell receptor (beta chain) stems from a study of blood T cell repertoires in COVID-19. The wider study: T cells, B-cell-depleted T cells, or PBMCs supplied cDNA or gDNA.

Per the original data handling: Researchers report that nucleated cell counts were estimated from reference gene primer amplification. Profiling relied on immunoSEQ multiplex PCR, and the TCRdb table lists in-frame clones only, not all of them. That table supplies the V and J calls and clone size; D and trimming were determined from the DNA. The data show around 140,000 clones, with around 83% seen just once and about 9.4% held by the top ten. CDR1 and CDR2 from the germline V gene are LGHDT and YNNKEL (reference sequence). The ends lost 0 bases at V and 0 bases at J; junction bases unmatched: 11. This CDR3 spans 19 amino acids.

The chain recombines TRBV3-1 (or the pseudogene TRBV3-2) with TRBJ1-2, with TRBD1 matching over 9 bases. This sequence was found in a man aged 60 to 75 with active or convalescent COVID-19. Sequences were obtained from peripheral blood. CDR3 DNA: TGTGCCAGCAGCCAAGAACTGATCACCGGGACAGGGACTAACTATGGCTACACCTTC. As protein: CASSQELITGTGTNYGYTF.